The next 26 T cell receptor beta chains were all read from a single sample in a study of T cells in women clearing cervical HPV infection. This table comes from immunoSEQ multiplex PCR, and its TCRdb copy is limited to in-frame clones, with some not included. The sample has 35,000 to 45,000 clones, and its top ten clones hold approximately 1.3%. The sequencing input was blood buffy coat. These TCRs come from a woman aged 18 to 75 with a cervical HPV16 infection that either progressed to CIN3+ or cleared (not recorded which).

Comments on this clone: The sequence runs out 3 residues before the end of the CDR3; the remainder is reconstructed from the germline J gene. The chain uses TRBV18 and TRBJ2-2; 8 bases agree with TRBD1. Germline assignment: CDR1 KGHSH and CDR2 LQKENI. CDR3 length: 15 residues. V dropped 3 bases and J dropped 0; count of bases not matched to a gene: 0. CDR3 bases read: TGTGCCAGCTCACCGGGACAGGCGAACACCGGGGAG. Protein product: CASSPGQANTGE. The CDR3 as a whole reads CASSPGQANTGELFF.

In the case of this clone: The CDR3 goes on 3 residues after the read ends, and that part is filled in from the germline J gene. Other DNA sequences in the sample encode the same CDR3. J is TRBJ2-3 and V is TRBV7-2, with D possibly TRBD2 on 6 matching bases. The V and J ends lost 3 bases and 1 base respectively, with 8 bases between them. Germline assignment: CDR1 SGHTA and CDR2 FQGNSA. The CDR3 is 14 amino acids. CDR3 sequence reads: CASSFVAGTDTQYF. The CDR3 DNA, read in part, is TGTGCCAGCAGCTTTGTAGCGGGCACAGATACG.

A remark on this clone: The CDR3 end is not reached by the read, which stops 3 residues before it; the germline J gene fills it in. The chain couples TRBV28 to TRBJ1-2; possible D gene TRBD1, 5 bases. The CDR3 runs to 12 residues. CDR1 is MDHEN and CDR2 is SYDVKM in the germline V gene. Between the trimmed V and J ends, which lost 11 bases and 2 bases, there was a span of 12 bases. The covered CDR3 bases are TGTGCCGCAGGGTACGGAAACTATGGC. It codes for CAAGYGNYG. The full CDR3 protein is CAAGYGNYGYTF.

Worth noting for this clone: The read ends 3 residues early relative to the CDR3; the germline J gene fills the gap. This chain joins TRBV30 and TRBJ1-1; maybe TRBD1 (5 bases). The CDR3 runs to 13 residues. Looked up from germline, CDR1 is GTSNPN and CDR2 is SVGIG (reference sequence). V shed 4 bases and J shed 1 base, with 10 bases lying between them. CDR3 in amino acids: CAWMRGENTEAFF. The covered CDR3 bases are TGTGCCTGGATGAGGGGAGAGAACACTGAA.

For this clone: The DNA ends 3 residues before the CDR3 does, and the rest of the CDR3 is filled in from the germline J gene. The gene calls are TRBV7-9 and TRBJ1-1; TRBD1 might be the D (6 bases). Germline lookup yields CDR1 SEHNR and CDR2 FQNEAQ (reference sequence). The CDR3 extends over 13 amino acids. V was pared by 11 bases and J by 4 bases, with 17 bases between. The CDR3 sequence: CAGGAGLGTEAFF. The covered CDR3 bases are TGTGCCGGGGGGGCAGGGTTGGGCACTGAA.

This clone is deemed medium-sized by its frequency. The missing CDR3 end, 3 residues past where the read stops, is filled in from the germline J gene. The chain combines TRBV7-2 with TRBJ2-5; TRBD1 is a possible D gene (6 bases). V gave up 6 bases and J gave up 2 bases, with 10 bases separating them. Germline assignment: CDR1 SGHTA and CDR2 FQGNSA. CDR3 length: 13 residues. The CDR3 DNA, read in part, is TGTGCCAGCAGTGACAGGTCGCAAGAGACC. Translation gives CASSDRSQET. The complete CDR3 protein is CASSDRSQETQYF.

Of note for this clone: The CDR3 goes on 3 residues after the read ends, and that part is filled in from the germline J gene. The gene calls are TRBV7-2 and TRBJ1-2; TRBD1 might be the D (6 bases). This CDR3 spans 15 amino acids. Germline V gene lookup returns CDR1 SGHTA and CDR2 FQGNSA. CDR3: CASSSSGGPQEAYTF. The DNA read from the CDR3 is TGTGCCAGCAGCTCTAGCGGGGGGCCCCAAGAGGCC. The full variable domain, rest sourced from reference TRBV7-2 and TRBJ1-2, is GAGVSQSPSNKVTEKGKDVELRCDPISGHTALYWYRQSLGQGLEFLIYFQGNSAPDKSGLPSDRFSAERTGGSVSTLTIQRTQQEDSAVYLCASSSSGGPQEAYTFGSGTRLTVV.

On this clone itself: Read sequence stops 3 residues before the CDR3 end, and the germline J gene provides the missing end. The chain carries TRBV11-2 and TRBJ1-2; no firm D call. Per germline, CDR1 SGHAT and CDR2 FQNNGV. The CDR3 spans 13 residues. V was cut by 2 bases and J by 5 bases, with 9 bases left in between. The CDR3 sequence is CASSLPGLYGYTF. The covered CDR3 bases are TGTGCCAGCAGCTTACCAGGTCTTTATGGC.

Note on this clone: The read terminates 3 residues ahead of where the CDR3 ends, so the germline J gene completes it. The rearrangement links TRBV18 to TRBJ1-1; D is unclear. Trimming stripped 3 bases from V and 1 base from J, with 6 bases between. Germline CDR1 and CDR2: KGHSH and LQKENI. This CDR3 has 13 amino acids. Incomplete CDR3 DNA: TGTGCCAGCTCACCCCAGGAGAACACTGAA. This encodes CASSPQENTE. The CDR3 in full is CASSPQENTEAFF.

A note on this clone: The CDR3 end falls 3 residues outside the read, so it is completed with the germline J gene. The chain uses TRBV18 and TRBJ2-7; 10 bases map to TRBD2. CDR3 length equals 15 residues. With 6 bases clipped from V and 2 bases from J, the junction kept 7 bases outside the gene matches. Looked up from germline, CDR1 is KGHSH and CDR2 is LQKENI. The part of the CDR3 DNA that was read is TGTGCCAGCTCGTCCGGGACTAGCGTACCCTACGAG. This encodes CASSSGTSVPYE. The entire CDR3 sequence reads CASSSGTSVPYEQYF.

Comments on this clone: The sequenced fragment ends 3 residues before the CDR3 boundary, so the rest is inferred from the germline J gene. J is TRBJ1-1 and V is TRBV5-4; TRBD1 matches at 8 bases. V lost 6 bases to trimming and J lost 3 bases; unmatched junction nucleotides: 7. In germline, CDR1 is SGHNT, CDR2 YYREEE (reference sequence). This CDR3 is 14 amino acids long. The CDR3 DNA, read in part, is TGTGCCAGCACCCCAGGGGGCTCTGACACTGAA. This encodes CASTPGGSDTE. The full CDR3 protein is CASTPGGSDTEAFF.

Comments on this clone: The CDR3 end falls 3 residues outside the read, so it is completed with the germline J gene. V usage is TRBV20-1 and J usage is TRBJ1-3; D is ambiguous. Trimming shortened V by 3 bases and J by 8 bases, and 14 bases separated the two germline ends. The CDR3 sequence is 13 residues long. Per the germline V gene, CDR1 is DFQATT and CDR2 is SNEGSKA (reference sequence). The CDR3 region is CSARRSHQDTIYF. The DNA read from the CDR3 is TGCAGTGCTAGGAGGAGCCATCAGGACACC.

Notes on this clone: Read sequence stops 3 residues before the CDR3 end, and the germline J gene provides the missing end. This chain connects TRBV7-3 to TRBJ2-3; 13 bases map to TRBD2. Germline loops: CDR1 SGHTA, CDR2 FQGTGA. The CDR3 length is 16 residues. Trimming cost V 5 bases and J 6 bases; bases outside gene matches: 8. The sequenced part of the CDR3 DNA is TGTGCCAGCAGCCGTGGACTAGCGGGAGCGTACGATACG. This translates into CASSRGLAGAYDT. The whole CDR3 sequence is CASSRGLAGAYDTQYF.

On this clone itself: The read comes to an end 3 residues before the CDR3 does, leaving the germline J gene to fill in the end. V and J are TRBV5-1 and TRBJ1-2; maybe TRBD1 (6 bases). The germline V and J ends were trimmed by 3 bases and 4 bases, with 10 bases remaining between them. The CDR3 totals 13 residues. In germline, CDR1 is SGHRS, CDR2 YFSETQ. CDR3 protein: CASSSSGAYGYTF. CDR3 DNA (partial): TGCGCCAGCAGCTCATCAGGGGCCTATGGC.

The sequenced CDR3 bases are TGTGCCAGTAGTAGCACAGGGGGCCCAGAGACC. Residues: CASSSTGGPET. The whole CDR3 region reads CASSSTGGPETQYF. The chain links TRBV19 to TRBJ2-5; 9 nucleotides agree with TRBD1. The sequenced fragment ends 3 residues before the CDR3 boundary, so the rest is inferred from the germline J gene. The length of the CDR3 is 14 residues. The V gene's germline CDR1 is LNHDA and CDR2 SQIVND (reference sequence). Trimming took 4 bases from V and 4 from J; bases not matched to a gene: 4. Filled out from reference TRBV19 and TRBJ2-5, the complete variable domain reads DGGITQSPKYLFRKEGQNVTLSCEQNLNHDAMYWYRQDPGQGLRLIYYSQIVNDFQKGDIAEGYSVSREKKESFPLTVTSAQKNPTAFYLCASSSTGGPETQYFGPGTRLLVL.

Note on this clone: Read coverage stops 3 residues before the CDR3 terminus; the germline J gene supplies the remainder. The chain is built from TRBV19 and TRBJ2-1; 9 nucleotides match TRBD2. J lost 0 bases, V lost 6 bases, and 6 bases had no gene match. Germline V lookup: CDR1 LNHDA, CDR2 SQIVND (reference sequence). This CDR3 is built from 16 residues. Incomplete CDR3 DNA: TGTGCCAGTAGGGAGACTAGCGGACACTCCTACAATGAG. Translated: CASRETSGHSYNE. The whole CDR3 reads CASRETSGHSYNEQFF.

As regards this clone: The read halts 3 residues ahead of the CDR3 end, with the missing end drawn from the germline J gene. The chain combines TRBV19 with TRBJ2-2; no firm D call. Deletions cut 5 bases from V and 5 bases from J, with 15 bases between. Germline loops: CDR1 LNHDA, CDR2 SQIVND (reference sequence). This CDR3 is built from 15 residues. CDR3 bases read: TGTGCCAGTAGTCCCCGGGTCTTGAGTACCGGGGAG. Its translation: CASSPRVLSTGE. The full CDR3 reads CASSPRVLSTGELFF.

Concerning this clone: The read ends 3 residues early relative to the CDR3; the germline J gene fills the gap. V and J are TRBV19 and TRBJ1-4; weak D call: TRBD1 (6 bases). Germline V gene data show CDR1 as LNHDA and CDR2 as SQIVND (reference sequence). Trimming pared 2 bases from V and 8 bases from J, leaving 12 bases between. This CDR3 region has 14 residues. The CDR3 bases that were read are TGTGCCAGTAGTATAAGAGGGGGTGAGGAAAAA. This gives the protein CASSIRGGEEK. The entire CDR3 sequence reads CASSIRGGEEKLFF. The variable domain in full, with the rest retrieved from reference TRBV19 and TRBJ1-4, is DGGITQSPKYLFRKEGQNVTLSCEQNLNHDAMYWYRQDPGQGLRLIYYSQIVNDFQKGDIAEGYSVSREKKESFPLTVTSAQKNPTAFYLCASSIRGGEEKLFFGSGTQLSVL.

Notes on this clone: The read falls 3 residues short of the CDR3 end, and the missing part is taken from the germline J gene. The chain joins TRBV5-1 to TRBJ2-5, with 9 bases aligning to TRBD2. Germline V gene lookup returns CDR1 SGHRS and CDR2 YFSETQ. CDR3 size: 16 residues. The J segment lost 5 bases and the V segment lost 0 bases, leaving 8 bases of the junction unmatched. Partial CDR3 DNA: TGCGCCAGCAGCTTGGGGGTTAGCGGGAGAGGCGAGACC. Its protein product is CASSLGVSGRGET. In full, the CDR3 reads CASSLGVSGRGETQYF. Full variable domain (remainder filled in from reference TRBV5-1 and TRBJ2-5): KAGVTQTPRYLIKTRGQQVTLSCSPISGHRSVSWYQQTPGQGLQFLFEYFSETQRNKGNFPGRFSGRQFSNSRSEMNVSTLELGDSALYLCASSLGVSGRGETQYFGPGTRLLVL.

On this clone: The CDR3 end is not reached by the read, which stops 3 residues before it; the germline J gene fills it in. The chain is built from TRBV7-9 and TRBJ2-3; D is possibly TRBD1 (6 bases). Germline lookup yields CDR1 SEHNR and CDR2 FQNEAQ (reference sequence). This CDR3 contains 14 residues. The sequenced CDR3 bases are TGTGCCAGCAGCTTAGGGGGGCTCAAAGAGACG. The encoded protein is CASSLGGLKET. In full, the CDR3 is CASSLGGLKETQYF.

Concerning this clone: The read ends 3 residues shy of where the CDR3 ends; the end is completed using the germline J gene. This chain uses TRBV5-1 with TRBJ2-1, with a tentative D call TRBD2 (6 bases). The germline V gene has CDR1 SGHRS and CDR2 YFSETQ. Trimming stripped 5 bases from V and 9 bases from J, with 15 bases between. The CDR3 runs 13 residues. The sequenced part of the CDR3 DNA is TGCGCCAGCAGTTCCGGGACTCGGGGTGAG. This gives the protein CASSSGTRGE. The complete CDR3 sequence is CASSSGTRGEQFF.

Turning to this clone: The sequence runs out 3 residues before the end of the CDR3; the remainder is reconstructed from the germline J gene. The chain has TRBV5-6 and TRBJ2-5, with D perhaps TRBD1 (6 bases). This CDR3 spans 14 amino acids. Per the germline V gene, CDR1 is SGHDT and CDR2 is YYEEEE. CDR3: CASSPLGDTDTQYF. CDR3 DNA (partial): TGTGCCAGCAGCCCCCTAGGGGACACAGATACC.

A remark on this clone: With the read ending 3 residues before the CDR3 end, the germline J gene is used to fill in that end. The V and J genes are TRBV11-2 and TRBJ1-4, with TRBD1 matching over 8 bases. The CDR3 runs 14 residues. Germline loops: CDR1 SGHAT, CDR2 FQNNGV. The V segment lost 4 bases and the J segment 10 bases; nucleotides outside the gene matches: 8. The sequenced CDR3 bases are TGTGCCAGCAGCTCCTCCTCGACAGGGGCAAAA. The encoded protein is CASSSSSTGAK. The full-length CDR3 reads as CASSSSSTGAKLFF.

CDR3 bases read: TGTGCCATCAGTGGACAGGGAGCGGCTCAGCCC. Amino acid sequence: CAISGQGAAQP. The whole CDR3 is CAISGQGAAQPQHF. V is TRBV10-3 and J is TRBJ1-5; 7 positions agree with TRBD1. The CDR3 end is not reached by the read, which stops 3 residues before it; the germline J gene fills it in. CDR3 length: 14 amino acids. Germline V lookup: CDR1 ENHRY, CDR2 SYGVKD. V shed 4 bases and J 6 bases; nucleotides not matched to a gene: 6.

As for this clone: The read finishes 3 residues shy of the CDR3 end, and the germline J gene is used to complete it. The J gene is TRBJ1-1, the V gene TRBV19; TRBD1 aligns across 7 bases. From germline, CDR1 is LNHDA and CDR2 SQIVND (reference sequence). V was pared by 5 bases and J by 4 bases, with 10 bases of the junction left unmatched. The CDR3 consists of 15 residues. CDR3 bases read: TGTGCCAGTAGTGGAGGGGACAGAGCAGGCACTGAA. Translating gives CASSGGDRAGTE. The full-length CDR3 reads as CASSGGDRAGTEAFF.

Remarks on this clone: The read ends 3 residues shy of where the CDR3 ends; the end is completed using the germline J gene. The chain combines TRBV5-1 with TRBJ1-5; 10 bases align to TRBD1. Looked up from germline, CDR1 is SGHRS and CDR2 is YFSETQ. CDR3 length equals 15 residues. The J segment lost 7 bases and the V segment lost 4 bases, leaving 8 bases of the junction unmatched. The CDR3 bases that were read are TGCGCCAGCAGCGTTTCCGGGACAGGGGTGCAGCCC. This gives the protein CASSVSGTGVQP. The complete CDR3 reads CASSVSGTGVQPQHF.